Listed below are T cell receptor beta chains from one sample, sequenced in a study of blood T cell repertoires in COVID-19. The table came from immunoSEQ multiplex PCR; TCRdb's copy has only in-frame clones and leaves some out. The sample consists of 200,000 to 250,000 clones, roughly 84% of them appearing once. Sequencing input: peripheral blood. These TCRs come from a woman between 45 and 60 years old with acute or convalescent COVID-19. CDR3s include the opening cysteine and the closing phenylalanine or tryptophan. A D gene is named only where the DNA matches it firmly. Where a row states a size, it is once, few, many or the class of an expanded clone; other rows omit it.

v_call	j_call	clone_size	d_call	cdr3_nt	cdr3_aa
TRBV6-5	TRBJ1-2	-	-	TGTGCCAGCAACCTTGAACACCGGGGTGGCTACACCTTC	CASNLEHRGGYTF
TRBV11-2	TRBJ2-1	-	TRBD2	TGTGCCAGCAGCCGAGGGGCTAGCGGCTACAATGAGCAGTTCTTC	CASSRGASGYNEQFF
TRBV28	TRBJ2-7	-	-	TGTGCCAGCAGTCCGACTTACCTACAGGGTGTGTGGAGCAACGAGCAGTACTTC	CASSPTYLQGVWSNEQYF
TRBV6-2/TRBV6-3	TRBJ2-3	-	TRBD2	TGTGCCAGCAGTTACGGTCTAGCGGGGAGCACAGATACGCAGTATTTT	CASSYGLAGSTDTQYF
TRBV2	TRBJ1-2	-	TRBD1	TGTGCCATCCGGCAGGGGGCCTGGGATGGCTACACCTTC	CAIRQGAWDGYTF
TRBV25-1	TRBJ2-3	-	TRBD1	TGTGCCAGCTCGCCGGGGACAGGGTTCTCAGATACGCAGTATTTT	CASSPGTGFSDTQYF
TRBV7-8	TRBJ1-3	-	TRBD1	TGTGCCAGCAGCTCGGGACAGTACTCTGGAAACACCATATATTTT	CASSSGQYSGNTIYF
TRBV7-9	TRBJ2-3	-	TRBD1	TGTGCCAGCAGTCCGCCCGGGACAGGGGGCACAGATACGCAGTATTTT	CASSPPGTGGTDTQYF
TRBV6-4	TRBJ2-1	-	-	TGTGCCAGCAGCCGCGGACTCAGCAATGAGCAGTTCTTC	CASSRGLSNEQFF
TRBV7-9	TRBJ2-4	-	TRBD1	TGTGCCAGCAGCTTAGCAGGGCAGGGGGCCGGTAACATTCAGTACTTC	CASSLAGQGAGNIQYF
TRBV21-1	TRBJ1-2	-	-	TGTGCCAGCAGCAAAGGACAGCCACCAAACTATGGCTACACCTTC	CASSKGQPPNYGYTF
TRBV6-2/TRBV6-3	TRBJ2-7	-	TRBD2	TGTGCCAGCAGTCAGCGGGAGGGAGGGAGGTACGAGCAGTACTTC	CASSQREGGRYEQYF
TRBV19	TRBJ1-4	-	-	TGTGCCAGTAGTGTAAGACAGAACCCCAATGAAAAACTGTTTTTT	CASSVRQNPNEKLFF
TRBV30	TRBJ2-6	-	TRBD2	TGTGCCTGGAGTGCTTCTGGCGGGAGGGCCGGGGCCAACGTCCTGACTTTC	CAWSASGGRAGANVLTF
TRBV23-1	TRBJ1-5	-	-	TGCGCCAGCAGGGGGAGAGTTATCCAACAAAATCAGCCCCAGCATTTT	CASRGRVIQQNQPQHF
TRBV19	TRBJ1-4	few	-	TGTGCCAGTAGTATACAGGGAGGTAATGAAAAACTGTTTTTT	CASSIQGGNEKLFF
TRBV7-2	TRBJ2-1	-	TRBD2	TGTGCCAGCAGCTTAGCCCGGACTAGCGGGGAGTTCTTC	CASSLARTSGEFF
TRBV5-1	TRBJ2-7	once	TRBD1	TGCGCCAGCAGCCCGGGACAGGGTCACTACGAGCAGTACTTC	CASSPGQGHYEQYF
TRBV11-3	TRBJ2-1	-	TRBD2	TGTGGTCCCCGGACTAGCGCAAGGGATGAGCAGTTCTTC	CGPRTSARDEQFF
TRBV27	TRBJ2-1	-	-	TGTGCCAGCAGTTCTACCGGGGCCTACAATGAGCAGTTCTTC	CASSSTGAYNEQFF
TRBV28	TRBJ2-6	-	-	TGTGCCAGCAGTTTGCCACAGGGGAGGCCTGGGGCCAACGTCCTGACTTTC	CASSLPQGRPGANVLTF
TRBV6-5	TRBJ2-4	-	-	TGTGCCCTAGCCCCAGGGGAACTAGCCAAAAACATTCAGTACTTC	CALAPGELAKNIQYF
TRBV10-3	TRBJ2-7	once	TRBD1	TGTGCCACCCAGTTGGGACAGGGGGCGCCCGAGCAGTACTTC	CATQLGQGAPEQYF
TRBV19	TRBJ2-1	-	TRBD2	TGTGCCAGCAAAGAGACTAGCGGAGGATCCTACAATGAGCAGTTCTTC	CASKETSGGSYNEQFF
TRBV11-3	TRBJ1-1	once	-	TGTGCCAGCAGCTTACAGAAGAACACTGAAGCTTTCTTT	CASSLQKNTEAFF
TRBV5-4	TRBJ2-3	-	-	TGTGCCAGCAGCATCGGGACTAGCAGGGGGCCCAGGACAGATACGCAGTATTTT	CASSIGTSRGPRTDTQYF
TRBV6-5	TRBJ2-2	-	-	TGTGCCAGCAGGCCTAGGCCAGGGGAGCTGTTTTTT	CASRPRPGELFF
TRBV6-6	TRBJ1-3	-	-	TGTGCCAGCAGTTACGGGGGGGGTGGAAACACCATATATTTT	CASSYGGGGNTIYF
TRBV6-4	TRBJ2-1	once	-	TGTGCCAGCAGTACGGGACAATACAATGAGCAGTTCTTC	CASSTGQYNEQFF
TRBV7-9	TRBJ1-5	-	TRBD1	TGTGCCAGCAGCTTAACCGGGACAGGGTACTTTAGTCAGCCCCAGCATTTT	CASSLTGTGYFSQPQHF
TRBV27	TRBJ2-1	-	TRBD2	TGTGCCAGCAGTTTGCTGACTAGCGGGGGACCCGAGCAGTTCTTC	CASSLLTSGGPEQFF
TRBV6-6	TRBJ1-4	-	-	TGTGCCAGCAGAAGTACAGGAGAAGCAACTAATGAAAAACTGTTTTTT	CASRSTGEATNEKLFF
TRBV28	TRBJ1-5	-	TRBD1	TGTGCCAGCAGTTTAGTCCCGGGACAGTTCAATCAGCCCCAGCATTTT	CASSLVPGQFNQPQHF
TRBV6-7	TRBJ1-6	-	-	TGTGCCAGCAGTTACTCGTCCCTTACCAGCTCCTATAATTCACCCCTCCACTTT	CASSYSSLTSSYNSPLHF
TRBV7-2	TRBJ2-5	-	-	TGTGCCAGCAGCTTAGATGTCAGTCGCCCGGAGACCCAGTACTTC	CASSLDVSRPETQYF
TRBV5-4	TRBJ2-5	-	-	TGTGCAACCAGGGGGGCGAACCAAGAGACCCAGTACTTC	CATRGANQETQYF
TRBV19	TRBJ1-3	few	-	TGTGCCAGTAAGGAAAGGGGCAAAGGAAACACCATATATTTT	CASKERGKGNTIYF
TRBV5-1	TRBJ2-2	-	TRBD2	TGCGCCAGCAGCTCAAGGAGACTAGCGGGGTATCGGGGAGCTGTTTTT	CASSSRRLAGYRGAVF
TRBV5-1	TRBJ2-6	once	TRBD1	TGCGCCAGCAGCGGATTGACAGGGGCCGTCTCTGGGGCCAACGTCCTGACTTTC	CASSGLTGAVSGANVLTF
TRBV3-1/TRBV3-2	TRBJ1-1	-	TRBD1	TGTGCCAGCAGCCGCTTACAGGGGAATATGAACACTGAAGCTTTCTTT	CASSRLQGNMNTEAFF
TRBV7-6	TRBJ1-5	-	-	TGTGCCAGCAGCTTAGCGGGGGGTAGGAGCAATCAGCCCCAGCATTTT	CASSLAGGRSNQPQHF
TRBV3-1/TRBV3-2	TRBJ2-3	-	TRBD2	TGTGCCAGCAGCCATCGGGGGGGCGGAGATACGCAGTATTTT	CASSHRGGGDTQYF
TRBV19	TRBJ2-2	once	-	TGTGCCAGTAGTATGGCGGCCAACACCGGGGAGCTGTTTTTT	CASSMAANTGELFF
TRBV5-3	TRBJ1-2	-	-	TGTGCCAGAAGCTTGCGTGGCTACACCTTC	CARSLRGYTF
TRBV28	TRBJ1-1	-	-	TGTGCCAGCAGTTTATATGCAGGGAAAGCTTTCTTT	CASSLYAGKAFF
TRBV3-1/TRBV3-2	TRBJ2-5	once	-	TGTGCCAGCAGCGATCTCCCCCGGTCCCAAGAGACCCAGTACTTC	CASSDLPRSQETQYF
TRBV6-1	TRBJ2-1	once	TRBD2	TGTGCCAGCAGTGAAGGACTAGCGGGGGACAATGAGCAGTTCTTC	CASSEGLAGDNEQFF
TRBV7-8	TRBJ2-3	-	TRBD2	TGTGCCAGCAGCCCTCTAGCGGGGGGGCGGGGCACAGATACGCAGTATTTT	CASSPLAGGRGTDTQYF
TRBV28	TRBJ2-7	-	-	TGTGCCAGCAGTTTTGCCAGGGTGACCTACGAGCAGTACTTC	CASSFARVTYEQYF